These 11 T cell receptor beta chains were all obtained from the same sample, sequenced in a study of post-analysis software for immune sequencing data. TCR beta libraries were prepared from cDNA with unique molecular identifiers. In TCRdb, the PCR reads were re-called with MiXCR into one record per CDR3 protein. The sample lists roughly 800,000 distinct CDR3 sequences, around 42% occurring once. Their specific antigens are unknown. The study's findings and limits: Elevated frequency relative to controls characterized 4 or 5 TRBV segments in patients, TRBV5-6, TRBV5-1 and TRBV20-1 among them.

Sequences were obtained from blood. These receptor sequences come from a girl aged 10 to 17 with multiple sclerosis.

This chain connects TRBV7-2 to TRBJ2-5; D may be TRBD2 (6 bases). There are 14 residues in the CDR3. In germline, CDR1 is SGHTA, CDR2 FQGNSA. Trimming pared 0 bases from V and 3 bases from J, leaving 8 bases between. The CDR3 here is CASSLARTKETQYF. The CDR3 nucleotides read TGTGCCAGCAGCTTAGCGCGGACTAAAGAGACCCAGTACTTC.

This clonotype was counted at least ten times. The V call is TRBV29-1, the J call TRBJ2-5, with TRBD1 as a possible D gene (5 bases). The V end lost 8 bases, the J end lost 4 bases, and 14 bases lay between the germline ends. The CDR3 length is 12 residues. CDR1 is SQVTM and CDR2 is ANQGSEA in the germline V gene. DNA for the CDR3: TGCAGCATATGGGGCTCGGGAGAGACCCAGTACTTC. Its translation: CSIWGSGETQYF.

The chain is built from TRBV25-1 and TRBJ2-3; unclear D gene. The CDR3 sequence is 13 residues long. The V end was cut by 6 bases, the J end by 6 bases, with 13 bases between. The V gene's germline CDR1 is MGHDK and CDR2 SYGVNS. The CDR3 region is CASSGSAGDTQYF. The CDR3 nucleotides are TGTGCCAGCAGCGGGTCTGCCGGCGATACGCAGTATTTT.

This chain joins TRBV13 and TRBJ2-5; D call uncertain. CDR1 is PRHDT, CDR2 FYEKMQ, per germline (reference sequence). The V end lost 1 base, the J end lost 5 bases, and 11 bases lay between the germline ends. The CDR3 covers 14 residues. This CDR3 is CASSLEDVPETQYF. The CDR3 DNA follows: TGTGCCAGCAGCTTAGAGGACGTCCCGGAGACCCAGTACTTC.

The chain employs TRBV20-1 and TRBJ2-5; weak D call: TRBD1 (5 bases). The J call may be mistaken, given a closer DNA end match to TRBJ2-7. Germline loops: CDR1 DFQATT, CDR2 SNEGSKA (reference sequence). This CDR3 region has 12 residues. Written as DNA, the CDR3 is TGCAGTGCTAGAGCCCAGGGATCCGAGCAGTACTTC. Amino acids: CSARAQGSEQYF.

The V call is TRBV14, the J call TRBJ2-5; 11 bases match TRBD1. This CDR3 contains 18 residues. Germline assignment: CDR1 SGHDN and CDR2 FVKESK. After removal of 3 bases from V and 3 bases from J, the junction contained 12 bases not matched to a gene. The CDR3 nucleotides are TGTGCCAGCAGCCATGATAAGCCGGACAGGGGGCTGAAAGAGACCCAGTACTTC. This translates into CASSHDKPDRGLKETQYF.

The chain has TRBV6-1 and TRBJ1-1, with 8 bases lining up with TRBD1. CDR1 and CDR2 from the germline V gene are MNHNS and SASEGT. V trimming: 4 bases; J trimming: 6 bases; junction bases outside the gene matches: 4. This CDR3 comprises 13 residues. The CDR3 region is CASSGGRGPEAFF. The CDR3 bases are TGTGCCAGCAGTGGAGGCAGGGGGCCTGAAGCTTTCTTT.

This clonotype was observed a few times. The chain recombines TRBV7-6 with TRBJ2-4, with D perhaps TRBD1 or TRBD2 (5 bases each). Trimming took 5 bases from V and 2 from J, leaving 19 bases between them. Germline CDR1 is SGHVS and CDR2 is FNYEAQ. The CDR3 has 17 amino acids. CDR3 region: CASSHGTPHVPKNIQYF. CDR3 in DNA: TGTGCCAGCAGCCACGGGACCCCTCACGTGCCCAAAAACATTCAGTACTTC.

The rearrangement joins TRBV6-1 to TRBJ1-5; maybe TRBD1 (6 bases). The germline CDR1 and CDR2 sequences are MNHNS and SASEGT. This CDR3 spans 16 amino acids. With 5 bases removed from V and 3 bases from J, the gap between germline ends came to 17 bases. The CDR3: CASSQFSGAHNQPQHF. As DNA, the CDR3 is TGTGCCAGCAGTCAATTCTCAGGGGCCCACAATCAGCCCCAGCATTTT.

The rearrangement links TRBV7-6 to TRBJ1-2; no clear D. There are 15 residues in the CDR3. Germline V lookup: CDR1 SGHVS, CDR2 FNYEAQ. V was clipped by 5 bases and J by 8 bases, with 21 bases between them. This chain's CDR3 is CASSPRAGESAGYTF. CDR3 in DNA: TGTGCCAGCAGCCCCCGGGCAGGAGAGAGCGCCGGCTACACCTTC.

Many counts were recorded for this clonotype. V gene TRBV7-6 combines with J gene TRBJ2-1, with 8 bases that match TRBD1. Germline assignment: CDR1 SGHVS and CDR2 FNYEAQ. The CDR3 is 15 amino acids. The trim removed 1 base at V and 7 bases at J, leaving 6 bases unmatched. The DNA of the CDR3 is TGTGCCAGCAGCTTAGGGACAGGGTTTACTAATGAGCAGTTCTTC. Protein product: CASSLGTGFTNEQFF.